This T cell receptor beta chain is from a study of memory CD4+ T cells and cytomegalovirus serostatus. Study context: Donors were healthy Belgian adults, 8 to 10 CMV seropositive and 20 to 25 seronegative.

The sort gate was single viable CD3+CD4+CD8-CD45RO+ cells for memory CD4+ T cells. The germline CDR1 and CDR2 sequences are SGDLS and YYNGEE. CDR3 length: 15 residues. With V trimmed by 1 base and J by 3 bases, 5 bases remained unmatched. Clones were sequenced by immunoSEQ multiplex PCR, and TCRdb holds only the in-frame ones, with some missing. The sample carries some 50,000 clones, around 77% recorded once. The receptor comes from an adult in good health and CMV-seronegative. The sequenced sample was memory CD4+ T cells from blood. This sequence joins TRBV9 and TRBJ2-7; 9 bases match TRBD2. CDR3 residues: CASSVQAGGIYEQYF. The CDR3 DNA sequence: TGTGCCAGCAGCGTACAAGCGGGGGGCATCTACGAGCAGTACTTC.